The subject of this entry is one T cell receptor (beta chain). This clonotype has just a few counts. The antigen this receptor binds is unknown. No much larger clonotype is one base removed from it; base qualities were not supplied. The data belong to a study of T-cell reconstitution after alpha-beta-depleted transplantation in children listed by TCRdb under 2016. At the level of the whole study: The study quantitatively tracked T-cell immune reconstitution after TCRalphabeta/CD19-depleted allogeneic hematopoietic cell transplantation in children using TCR repertoire profiling.

The germline V gene (reference sequence) supplies CDR1 MNHEY and CDR2 SMNVEV. There are 17 amino acids in the CDR3, from cysteine to phenylalanine inclusive. CDR3 DNA is the only sequence kept; it has 51 bases, read in frame from the first base. Compared with germline, V lacks 1 base and J lacks 2 bases; bases without a gene match: 5. Study-level results and caveats: In some patients, the high TCRbeta diversity seen at day 60 was put down to recipient T cells and intrathymic progenitors that had survived conditioning. The frequencies of hyperexpanded clones fell over the following months, and after one year, T-cell counts and TCRbeta diversity were mostly attributed to newly produced T cells. The apparently early recovery of alphabetaT-cell counts about two months after transplant reportedly depended on only several hundred rapidly expanded clones that came from non-depleted graft cells.

What this sample's treatment or condition label stands for: allogeneic hematopoietic cell transplantation with graft depleted of TCRalphabeta T cells and CD19 B cells. The transplant recipients were children given TCRalphabeta/CD19-depleted allogeneic hematopoietic cell grafts. The library was generated by PCR. Sequencing relied on an Illumina HiSeq 2500. To normalize quantification of the TCRbeta repertoire, the TCR libraries were built with molecular barcoding that relied on unique molecular identifiers. TCRdb trimmed public reads at Q25 via fastp, called clones via MiXCR and kept in-frame beta chains. Records with the same CDR3 protein are collapsed into one entry carrying the most frequent genes and DNA. In all, the sample holds about 420,000 distinct CDR3 sequences, and roughly 15% of those were seen once. Just under 30% of the sample belongs to the ten largest clones.

The receptor comes from a boy in the first two years of life who had a stem cell transplant for Wiskott-Aldrich syndrome, so the T cells may come from the graft donor. This chain joins TRBV27 to TRBJ2-3, with TRBD2 matching 11 junction bases. The sample consisted of PBMCs, mostly from graft donor cells, taken 360 days after TCRalphabeta/CD19-depleted stem cell transplant. This receptor has the CDR3 CASSLFGLAGHTDTQYF. The DNA sequence is TGTGCCAGCAGTTTATTCGGACTAGCGGGCCACACAGATACGCAGTATTTT.